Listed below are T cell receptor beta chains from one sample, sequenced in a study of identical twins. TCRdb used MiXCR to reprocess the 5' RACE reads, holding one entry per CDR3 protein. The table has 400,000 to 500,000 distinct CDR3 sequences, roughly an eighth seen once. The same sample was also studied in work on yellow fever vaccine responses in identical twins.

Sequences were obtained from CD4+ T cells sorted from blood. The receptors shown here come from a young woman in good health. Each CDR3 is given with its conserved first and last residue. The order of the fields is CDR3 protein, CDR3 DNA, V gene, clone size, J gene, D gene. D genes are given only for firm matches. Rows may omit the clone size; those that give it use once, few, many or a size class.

CDR3: CASSQEGDPSSEQFF
DNA: TGCGCCAGCAGCCAAGAGGGGGACCCCAGCAGTGAGCAGTTCTTC
V: TRBV4-3
size: many
J: TRBJ2-1
D: .

CDR3: CASSLQGADGYTF
DNA: TGTGCCAGCAGCCTACAGGGGGCTGATGGCTACACCTTC
V: TRBV12-3/TRBV12-4
size: few
J: TRBJ1-2
D: TRBD1

CDR3: CSASGGAYGYTF
DNA: TGCAGTGCTAGCGGGGGTGCCTATGGCTACACCTTC
V: TRBV20-1
size: few
J: TRBJ1-2
D: .

CDR3: CASSLSGVYTEAFF
DNA: TGTGCCAGCAGCTTATCGGGGGTTTACACTGAAGCTTTCTTT
V: TRBV7-9
size: .
J: TRBJ1-1
D: .

CDR3: CASSLVAGQPYNEQFF
DNA: TGCGCCAGCAGCTTGGTAGCTGGACAGCCCTACAATGAGCAGTTCTTC
V: TRBV5-1
size: many
J: TRBJ2-1
D: .

CDR3: CASRRTSGTSLTGELFF
DNA: TGTGCCAGCAGAAGGACTAGCGGGACCTCGCTCACCGGGGAGCTGTTTTTT
V: TRBV27
size: .
J: TRBJ2-2
D: TRBD2

CDR3: CASLGVAGVKSTDTQYF
DNA: TGTGCCAGCCTGGGGGTAGCGGGGGTGAAAAGCACAGATACGCAGTATTTT
V: TRBV2
size: .
J: TRBJ2-3
D: TRBD2

CDR3: CASSLVTWQGRDVDEQFF
DNA: TGTGCCAGCAGCTTAGTGACTTGGCAGGGGCGGGATGTGGATGAGCAGTTCTTC
V: TRBV7-8
size: .
J: TRBJ2-1
D: .

CDR3: CATGVSDTQYF
DNA: TGTGCCACCGGAGTTTCAGATACGCAGTATTTT
V: TRBV12-3/TRBV12-4
size: .
J: TRBJ2-3
D: .

CDR3: CASTGAGDTQYF
DNA: TGTGCCAGCACAGGGGCGGGAGATACGCAGTATTTT
V: TRBV7-2
size: few
J: TRBJ2-3
D: .

CDR3: CASSRGGAGGETQYF
DNA: TGTGCCAGCAGCCGTGGGGGGGCTGGGGGAGAGACCCAGTACTTC
V: TRBV5-5
size: .
J: TRBJ2-5
D: .

CDR3: CASSPPLAGGPREQYF
DNA: TGTGCCAGCAGCCCCCCCTTAGCGGGAGGGCCTCGGGAGCAGTACTTC
V: TRBV9
size: .
J: TRBJ2-7
D: TRBD2

CDR3: CASLEGLAYNEQFF
DNA: TGTGCCAGCCTAGAGGGACTGGCCTACAATGAGCAGTTCTTC
V: TRBV30
size: few
J: TRBJ2-1
D: .

CDR3: CCARDQSGRAGYEQFF
DNA: TGCTGTGCTAGAGACCAAAGCGGGAGGGCCGGTTATGAGCAGTTCTTC
V: TRBV20-1
size: .
J: TRBJ2-1
D: TRBD2

CDR3: CASSLGREEQYF
DNA: TGTGCCAGCTCACTCGGTCGAGAGGAGCAGTACTTC
V: TRBV18
size: few
J: TRBJ2-7
D: .

CDR3: CASSLGLGSFTDTQYF
DNA: TGTGCCAGCAGCTTAGGTTTAGGGAGTTTCACAGATACGCAGTATTTT
V: TRBV7-2
size: few
J: TRBJ2-3
D: .

CDR3: CASSFRVRDTQYF
DNA: TGTGCCAGCAGTTTTCGGGTTAGGGATACGCAGTATTTT
V: TRBV28
size: .
J: TRBJ2-3
D: .

CDR3: CASSQVEASGNYEQYF
DNA: TGTGCCAGCAGCCAAGTGGAGGCTAGCGGGAACTACGAGCAGTACTTC
V: TRBV14
size: .
J: TRBJ2-7
D: TRBD2

CDR3: CASSLIAGGGETQYF
DNA: TGTGCCAGCAGCTTAATAGCGGGGGGCGGCGAGACCCAGTACTTC
V: TRBV7-3
size: few
J: TRBJ2-5
D: TRBD2

CDR3: CASSPTGQGALSSYNEQFF
DNA: TGTGCCAGCAGCCCCACAGGACAGGGGGCCTTAAGCTCCTACAATGAGCAGTTCTTC
V: TRBV5-6
size: few
J: TRBJ2-1
D: TRBD1

CDR3: CASAEGSAWFSYNEQFF
DNA: TGCGCCAGCGCCGAAGGGAGCGCCTGGTTCTCCTACAATGAGCAGTTCTTC
V: TRBV5-1
size: .
J: TRBJ2-1
D: .

CDR3: CASRKDRGTTIYF
DNA: TGTGCCAGCAGGAAGGACAGGGGAACCACCATATATTTT
V: TRBV7-2
size: .
J: TRBJ1-3
D: TRBD1